The 5 T cell receptor beta chains below come from one sample, sequenced in a study of T cells in Graves' hyperthyroidism and ophthalmopathy. RNA transcripts yielded amplified TCR beta CDR3 regions. The TCR CDR3 first-round RT-PCR relied on the HTBI primer set. In TCRdb, the multiplex PCR reads were re-called with MiXCR into one record per CDR3 protein. The table shows hundreds of thousands of distinct CDR3 sequences, with around 39% occurring only once. What was sequenced was blood. The receptors come from a man between 18 and 29 years old with Graves' hyperthyroidism.

This clonotype was seen ten or more times. The rearrangement uses TRBV10-2 and TRBJ2-7; TRBD1 matches at 9 bases. Trimming removed 10 bases from V and 0 bases from J; junction bases left unmatched: 10. The CDR3 extends over 15 amino acids. The V gene's germline CDR1 is WSHSY and CDR2 SAAADI. The CDR3 loop is CATRGTGLSSYEQYF. For the CDR3, the DNA is TGCGCCACCAGGGGGACAGGGCTTAGCTCCTACGAGCAGTACTTC.

This clonotype appeared a single time. This rearrangement joins TRBV15 to TRBJ2-6, with D perhaps TRBD1 (5 bases). Germline V gene lookup returns CDR1 LNHNV and CDR2 YYDKDF (reference sequence). V dropped 3 bases and J dropped 1 base, with 7 bases sitting between them. There are 15 residues in the CDR3. CDR3 sequence reads: CATSSSGSGANVLTF. DNA of the CDR3: TGTGCCACCAGCAGCTCAGGGTCTGGGGCCAACGTCCTGACTTTC.

This clonotype was seen only a few times. CDR3 region: CASRRGNYEQYF. DNA of the CDR3: TGTGCCTCCCGCAGGGGAAACTACGAGCAGTACTTC. The chain recombines TRBV6-5 with TRBJ2-7; D perhaps matches TRBD1 (6 bases). The CDR3 sequence is 12 residues long. Germline values: CDR1 MNHEY, CDR2 SVGAGI. The V and J ends lost 11 bases and 3 bases respectively, with 14 bases between them.

The chain couples TRBV7-2 to TRBJ2-5; the D gene could be TRBD1 or TRBD2 (5 bases each). Germline V gene sequence: CDR1 SGHTA, CDR2 FQGNSA. There are 13 residues in the CDR3. Trimming cost V 5 bases and J 3 bases, with 10 bases left between them. DNA of the CDR3: TGTGCCAGCAGCCGGGACGGAAAAGAGACCCAGTACTTC. This gives the protein CASSRDGKETQYF. The full variable domain, with the rest looked up from reference TRBV7-2 and TRBJ2-5, is GAGVSQSPSNKVTEKGKDVELRCDPISGHTALYWYRQSLGQGLEFLIYFQGNSAPDKSGLPSDRFSAERTGGSVSTLTIQRTQQEDSAVYLCASSRDGKETQYFGPGTRLLVL.

This chain links TRBV20-1 with TRBJ1-5, with unresolved D. CDR3 length: 14 amino acids. Trimming shortened V by 4 bases and J by 2 bases, and 12 bases separated the two germline ends. Germline V CDR1 and CDR2: DFQATT, SNEGSKA (reference sequence). The CDR3 sequence: CSAKVGTGNQPQHF. CDR3 DNA sequence: TGCAGTGCTAAGGTTGGAACCGGCAATCAGCCCCAGCATTTT.